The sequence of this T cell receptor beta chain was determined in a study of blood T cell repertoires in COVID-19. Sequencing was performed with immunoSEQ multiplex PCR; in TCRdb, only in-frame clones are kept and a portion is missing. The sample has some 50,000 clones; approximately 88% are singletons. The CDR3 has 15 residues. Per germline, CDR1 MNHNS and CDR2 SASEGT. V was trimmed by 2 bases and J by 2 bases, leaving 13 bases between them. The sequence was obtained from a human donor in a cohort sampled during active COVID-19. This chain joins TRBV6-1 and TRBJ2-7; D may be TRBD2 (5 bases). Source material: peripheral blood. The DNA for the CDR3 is TGTGCCAGCAGTGAAACCGGGATCCGAACCTACGAGCAGTACTTC. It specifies CASSETGIRTYEQYF.